This T cell receptor beta chain originates from a study of cytomegalovirus exposure and HLA in healthy donors (dated 2017 in TCRdb). For the wider study: The 550 to 750 repertoires of the first cohort and the roughly 110 validation repertoires were produced on the same platform, according to a later analysis. The study aimed to test whether cataloging public T cell receptors could reveal signatures of past pathogen exposure. In addition to the first cohort of approximately 650 subjects, a separate validation cohort of 100 to 150 different subjects was used. High-throughput TCR immunosequencing, statistical association of individual TCRs with disease status, and machine learning were combined to predict cytomegalovirus infection status. General study outcomes and caveats: The classifier was reported to diagnose cytomegalovirus status with high specificity and sensitivity in both the original and validation cohorts. The study gave a list of around 170 TCR beta chains associated with cytomegalovirus. A later analysis had no HLA typing for the validation cohort, so co-occurrence there was scored across all 120 or so repertoires. Across donors, most TCR sequences were observed very rarely, whereas some public TCRs were present in many individuals. A few of the identified cytomegalovirus-associated TCR beta chains were confirmed in vitro to be specific for cytomegalovirus antigens. Subsequent analysis determined that TCRs grouped into clusters in the first cohort also showed a tendency toward co-occurrence across the 120 or so validation repertoires, and approximately 93% of cluster scores exceeded 0. It was suggested by the authors that the approach could potentially be generalized to other disease states and immunological phenotypes.

At the junction V is shortened by 6 bases and J by 6 bases; bases outside the gene matches: 12. CDR1 MNHEY and CDR2 SVGAGI are derived from the germline V gene. The cysteine opens and the phenylalanine closes a CDR3 of 15 amino acids. Only the CDR3 part of the read is kept: 45 bases, read in frame from the first base. As regards this clone: Its antigen is currently not known. No base quality values were provided; no much bigger clone lies one nucleotide off.

Library creation used the immunoSEQ multiplex PCR assay. For the original study's pipeline: To diagnose cytomegalovirus status from the catalog of TCR beta chain sequences, a statistical classification framework was built. In its TCRdb copy, this immuneACCESS table keeps in-frame sequences only and misses some clones. Where compared with another copy, unresolved V genes explain less than half of these, and the others have no known cause. Clonal size and the V and J genes are those of that table, whereas D and trimming came from the DNA. The sample data list more than 55,000 clones, and roughly 96% of these were observed just once. The leading ten clones occupy roughly 0.98% of the sample. The donors belonged to the validation cohort of over a hundred subjects, which was separate from the roughly 680-subject first cohort.

Sequenced input: PBMCs. Recombination connected TRBV6-5 to TRBJ1-2; TRBD1 aligns with 8 central bases. The clonotype was recovered from a man between 18 and 29 years old in good health and CMV-seronegative. The DNA sequence is given as TGTGCCAGCAGACCCTCCGCCGGGACAGGCCATGGCTACACCTTC. The translation is CASRPSAGTGHGYTF.